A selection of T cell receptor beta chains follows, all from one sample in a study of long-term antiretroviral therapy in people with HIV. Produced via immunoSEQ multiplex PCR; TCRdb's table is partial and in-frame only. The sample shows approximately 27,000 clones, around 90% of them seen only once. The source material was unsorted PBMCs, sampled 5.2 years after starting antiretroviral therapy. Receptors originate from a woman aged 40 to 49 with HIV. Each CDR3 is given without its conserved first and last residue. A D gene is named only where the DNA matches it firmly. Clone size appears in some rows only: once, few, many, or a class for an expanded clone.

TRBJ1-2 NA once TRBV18 ASSVGTTEGGYT
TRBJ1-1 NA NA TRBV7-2 ASSFTQGSEAF
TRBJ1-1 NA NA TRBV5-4 ASSLTAHSNTEAF
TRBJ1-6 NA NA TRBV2 ASRVDSNSPLH
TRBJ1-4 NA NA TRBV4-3 ASSQRVGGGGRANEKLF
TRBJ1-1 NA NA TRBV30 AIQGLGNTEAF
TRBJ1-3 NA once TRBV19 ASSMQYGNTIY
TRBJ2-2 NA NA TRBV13 ASSPRWENTGELF
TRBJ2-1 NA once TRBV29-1 SVQGSSYNEQF
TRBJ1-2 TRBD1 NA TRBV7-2 ASSFPSQGARYT
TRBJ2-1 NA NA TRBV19 ASSTRGASYNEQF